This T cell receptor (beta chain) stems from a study of T cells in Graves' hyperthyroidism and ophthalmopathy. This clonotype was counted only a few times. As yet, its antigen is unknown. Authors of the study amplified TCR beta CDR3 regions from RNA transcripts. When the TCR CDR3 underwent first-round RT-PCR, the HTBI primer set was used. MiXCR, applied by TCRdb to the multiplex PCR reads, yields one record per CDR3 protein. The sample yields some 490,000 distinct CDR3 sequences, roughly 23% seen once. Enrolled ophthalmopathy patients presented with a Clinical Activity Score of at least 3, a NOSPECS grade of at least 4, and disease duration under 3 months. J gave up 2 bases and V 5 bases, and 7 bases lay outside the gene matches. The CDR3 loop spans 15 amino acids. Germline CDR1 SNHLY, CDR2 FYNNEI. Findings and limits, study-wide: The model predicted ophthalmopathy a median around six months before onset. Peripheral blood also featured most of the thyroid clonotypes expanded above 0.001.

The chain joins TRBV2 to TRBJ1-2, with TRBD1 matching over 8 bases. The origin of this receptor is a woman in her seventies with Graves' ophthalmopathy. The specimen was blood. CDR3 region: CASSRSTGANYGYTF. The CDR3 coding sequence is TGTGCCAGCAGTCGGTCGACAGGGGCGAACTATGGCTACACCTTC. Using reference TRBV2 and TRBJ1-2 for the parts outside the CDR3, the full variable domain is EPEVTQTPSHQVTQMGQEVILRCVPISNHLYFYWYRQILGQKVEFLVSFYNNEISEKSEIFDDQFSVERPDGSNFTLKIRSTKLEDSAMYFCASSRSTGANYGYTFGSGTRLTVV.